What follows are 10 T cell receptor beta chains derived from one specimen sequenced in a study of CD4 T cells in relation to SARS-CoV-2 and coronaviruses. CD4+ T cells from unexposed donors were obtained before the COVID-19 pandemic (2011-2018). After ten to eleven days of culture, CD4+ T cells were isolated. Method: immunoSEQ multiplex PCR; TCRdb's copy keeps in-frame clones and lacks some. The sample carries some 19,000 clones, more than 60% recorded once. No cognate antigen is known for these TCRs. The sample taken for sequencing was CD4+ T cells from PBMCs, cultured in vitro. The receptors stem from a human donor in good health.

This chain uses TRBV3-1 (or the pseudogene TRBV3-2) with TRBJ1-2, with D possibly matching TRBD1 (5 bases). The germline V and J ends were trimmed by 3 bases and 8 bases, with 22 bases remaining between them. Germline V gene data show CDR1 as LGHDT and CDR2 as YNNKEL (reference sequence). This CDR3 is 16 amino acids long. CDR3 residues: CASSQRYLQAARGYTF. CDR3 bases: TGTGCCAGCAGCCAGCGTTACCTACAGGCCGCGAGGGGCTACACCTTC.

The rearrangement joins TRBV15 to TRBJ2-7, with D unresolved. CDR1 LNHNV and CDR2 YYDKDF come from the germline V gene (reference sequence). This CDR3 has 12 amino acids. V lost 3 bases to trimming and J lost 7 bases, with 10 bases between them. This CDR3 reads CATSSVKLEQYF. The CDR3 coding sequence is TGTGCCACCAGCAGCGTGAAATTGGAGCAGTACTTC.

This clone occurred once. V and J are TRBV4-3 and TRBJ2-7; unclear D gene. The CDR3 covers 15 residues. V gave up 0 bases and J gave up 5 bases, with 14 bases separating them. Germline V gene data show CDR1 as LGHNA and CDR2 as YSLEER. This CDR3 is CASSQEPVQADEQYF. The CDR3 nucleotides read TGCGCCAGCAGCCAAGAACCGGTCCAGGCGGACGAGCAGTACTTC.

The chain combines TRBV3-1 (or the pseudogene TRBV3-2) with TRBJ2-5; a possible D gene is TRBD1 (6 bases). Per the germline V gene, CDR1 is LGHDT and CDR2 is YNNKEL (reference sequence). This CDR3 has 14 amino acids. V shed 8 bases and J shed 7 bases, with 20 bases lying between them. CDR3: CASSGTPILGTQYF. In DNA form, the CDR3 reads TGTGCCAGCTCCGGGACACCTATTCTAGGGACCCAGTACTTC.

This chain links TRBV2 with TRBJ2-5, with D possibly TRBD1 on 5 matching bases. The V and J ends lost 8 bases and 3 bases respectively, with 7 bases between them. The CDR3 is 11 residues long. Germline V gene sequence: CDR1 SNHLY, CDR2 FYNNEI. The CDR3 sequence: CASGQEETQYF. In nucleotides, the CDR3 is TGTGCCAGCGGACAAGAAGAGACCCAGTACTTC.

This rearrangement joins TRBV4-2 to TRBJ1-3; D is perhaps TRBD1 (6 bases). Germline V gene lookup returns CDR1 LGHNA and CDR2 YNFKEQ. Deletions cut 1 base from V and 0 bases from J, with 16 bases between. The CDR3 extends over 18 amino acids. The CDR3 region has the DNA TGTGCCAGCAGCCAAGCGAGAACAGGGCCCTACTCTGGAAACACCATATATTTT. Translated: CASSQARTGPYSGNTIYF.

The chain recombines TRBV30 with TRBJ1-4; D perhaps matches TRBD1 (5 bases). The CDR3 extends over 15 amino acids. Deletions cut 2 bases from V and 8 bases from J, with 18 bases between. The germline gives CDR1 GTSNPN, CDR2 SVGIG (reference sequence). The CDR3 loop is CAWSSRDLRGEKLFF. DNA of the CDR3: TGTGCCTGGAGTTCCCGGGACCTAAGAGGGGAAAAACTGTTTTTT.

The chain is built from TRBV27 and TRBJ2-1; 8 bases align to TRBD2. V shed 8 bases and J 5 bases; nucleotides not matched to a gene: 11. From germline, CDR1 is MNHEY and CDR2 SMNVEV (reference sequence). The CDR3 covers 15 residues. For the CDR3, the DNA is TGTGCCAGCTCACGCCCCGGGACTAGTCACAATGAGCAGTTCTTC. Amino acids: CASSRPGTSHNEQFF.

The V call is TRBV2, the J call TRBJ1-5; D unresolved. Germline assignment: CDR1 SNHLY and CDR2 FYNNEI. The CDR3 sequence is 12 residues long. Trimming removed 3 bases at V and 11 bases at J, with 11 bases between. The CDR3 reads CASSDSTTTQHF. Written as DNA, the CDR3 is TGTGCCAGCAGTGACTCGACAACGACCCAGCATTTT.

The CDR3 DNA reads TGCGCCAGCAGCCACACTAGCGGGGGGGCCCGAGAGACCCAGTACTTC. Encoded protein: CASSHTSGGARETQYF. The chain joins TRBV4-1 to TRBJ2-5; 13 bases align to TRBD2. The CDR3 runs to 16 residues. Germline V CDR1 and CDR2: MGHRA, YSYEKL. The J segment lost 4 bases and the V segment lost 3 bases, leaving 5 bases of the junction unmatched.